This T cell receptor (beta chain) was found in a study of tissue T cells after allogeneic stem cell transplantation. Germline lookup yields CDR1 NNHNN and CDR2 SYGAGS (reference sequence). V shed 0 bases and J 0 bases; nucleotides not matched to a gene: 6. The CDR3 sequence is 18 residues long. The protocol was immunoSEQ multiplex PCR, while the TCRdb copy is restricted to in-frame clones and leaves out a portion. The table has about 48,000 clones, over 65% seen once; the top ten hold about 0.71%. Only one count was recorded for this clone. The gene names here belong to mouse. The CDR3 end falls 1 residue outside the read, so it is completed with the germline J gene.

The TCR originated in a pool of C57BL/6 mice in good health. The chain couples TRBV13-2 to TRBJ2-1; 10 bases fit TRBD1. Sequencing was performed on sorted cells pooled from one or two spleens. The covered CDR3 bases are TGTGCCAGCGGTGATGCGGGAGGGACAGGGGATAACTATGCTGAGCAGTTC. The encoded protein is CASGDAGGTGDNYAEQF. The CDR3 as a whole reads CASGDAGGTGDNYAEQFF.